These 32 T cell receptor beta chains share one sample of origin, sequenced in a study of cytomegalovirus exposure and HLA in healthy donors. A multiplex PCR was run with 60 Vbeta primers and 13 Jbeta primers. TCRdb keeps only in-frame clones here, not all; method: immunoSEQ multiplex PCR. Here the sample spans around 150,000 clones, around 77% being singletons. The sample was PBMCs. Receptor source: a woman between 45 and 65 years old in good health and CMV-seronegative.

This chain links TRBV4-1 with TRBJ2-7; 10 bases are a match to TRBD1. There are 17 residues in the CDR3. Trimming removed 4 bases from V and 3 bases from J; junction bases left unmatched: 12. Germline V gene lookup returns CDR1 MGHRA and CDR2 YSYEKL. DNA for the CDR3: TGCGCCAGCAGCCCTTCTCCGTGGGGACAGGGGATCTACGAGCAGTACTTC. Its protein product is CASSPSPWGQGIYEQYF.

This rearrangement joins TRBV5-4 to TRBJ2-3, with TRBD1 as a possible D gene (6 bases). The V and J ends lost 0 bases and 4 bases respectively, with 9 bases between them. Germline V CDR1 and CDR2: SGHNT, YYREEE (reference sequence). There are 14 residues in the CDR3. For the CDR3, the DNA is TGTGCCAGCAGCTTGGACAGGGTAGCAGATACGCAGTATTTT. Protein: CASSLDRVADTQYF. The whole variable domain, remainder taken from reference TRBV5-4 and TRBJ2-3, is ETGVTQSPTHLIKTRGQQVTLRCSSQSGHNTVSWYQQALGQGPQFIFQYYREEENGRGNFPPRFSGLQFPNYSSELNVNALELDDSALYLCASSLDRVADTQYFGPGTRLTVL.

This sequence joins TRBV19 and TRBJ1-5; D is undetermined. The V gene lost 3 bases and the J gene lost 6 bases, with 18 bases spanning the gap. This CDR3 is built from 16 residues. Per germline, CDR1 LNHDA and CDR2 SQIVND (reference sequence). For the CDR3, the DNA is TGTGCCAGTAGTATTCTGACTGGATCGGGGAGTCAGCCCCAGCATTTT. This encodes CASSILTGSGSQPQHF.

CDR3 sequence: CASSRGTGLFEKLFF. The CDR3 coding sequence is TGTGCCAGCAGCCGAGGGACAGGGTTGTTCGAAAAACTGTTTTTT. The rearrangement uses TRBV28 and TRBJ1-4; 9 bases line up with TRBD1. The germline gives CDR1 MDHEN, CDR2 SYDVKM. V shed 6 bases and J 8 bases; nucleotides not matched to a gene: 10. The CDR3 loop spans 15 amino acids.

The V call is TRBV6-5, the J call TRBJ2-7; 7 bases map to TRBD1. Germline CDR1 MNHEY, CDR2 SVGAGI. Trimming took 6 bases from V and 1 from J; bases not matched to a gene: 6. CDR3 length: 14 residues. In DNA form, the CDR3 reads TGTGCCAGCAGACGAACAGGGGTATCCTACGAGCAGTACTTC. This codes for CASRRTGVSYEQYF.

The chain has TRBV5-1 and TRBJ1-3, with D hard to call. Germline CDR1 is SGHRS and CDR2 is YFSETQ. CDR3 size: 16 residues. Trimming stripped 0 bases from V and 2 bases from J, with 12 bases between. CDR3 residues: CASSLVSSATGNTIYF. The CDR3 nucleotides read TGCGCCAGCAGCTTGGTTTCGAGTGCGACTGGAAACACCATATATTTT.

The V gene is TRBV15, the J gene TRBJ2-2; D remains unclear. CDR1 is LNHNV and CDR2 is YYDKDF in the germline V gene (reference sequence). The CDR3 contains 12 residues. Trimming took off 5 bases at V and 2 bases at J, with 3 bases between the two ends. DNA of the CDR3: TGTGCCACCAGCGGCAACACCGGGGAGCTGTTTTTT. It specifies CATSGNTGELFF. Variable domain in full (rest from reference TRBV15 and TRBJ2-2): DAMVIQNPRYQVTQFGKPVTLSCSQTLNHNVMYWYQQKSSQAPKLLFHYYDKDFNNEADTPDNFQSRRPNTSFCFLDIRSPGLGDTAMYLCATSGNTGELFFGEGSRLTVL.

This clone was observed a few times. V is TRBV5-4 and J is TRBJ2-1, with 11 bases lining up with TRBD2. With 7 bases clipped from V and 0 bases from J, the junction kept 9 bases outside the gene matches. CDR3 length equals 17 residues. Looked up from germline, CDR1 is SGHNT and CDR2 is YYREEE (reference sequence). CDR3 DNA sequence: TGTGCCAGCGCCGGGACTAGCGGAAGAAGCTCCTACAATGAGCAGTTCTTC. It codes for CASAGTSGRSSYNEQFF.

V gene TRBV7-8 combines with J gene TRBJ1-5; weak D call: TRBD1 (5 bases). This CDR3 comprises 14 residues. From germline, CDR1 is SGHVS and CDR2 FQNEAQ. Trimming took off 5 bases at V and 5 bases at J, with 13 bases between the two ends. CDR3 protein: CASSEGLSHQPQHF. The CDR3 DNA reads TGTGCCAGCAGCGAGGGACTTTCCCATCAGCCCCAGCATTTT.

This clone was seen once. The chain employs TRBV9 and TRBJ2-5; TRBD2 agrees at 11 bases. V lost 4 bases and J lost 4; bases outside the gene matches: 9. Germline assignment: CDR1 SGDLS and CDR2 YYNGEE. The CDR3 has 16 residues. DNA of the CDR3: TGTGCCAGCAGCCTTGAAAGGCTAGCGGGGGGAGAGACCCAGTACTTC. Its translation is CASSLERLAGGETQYF.

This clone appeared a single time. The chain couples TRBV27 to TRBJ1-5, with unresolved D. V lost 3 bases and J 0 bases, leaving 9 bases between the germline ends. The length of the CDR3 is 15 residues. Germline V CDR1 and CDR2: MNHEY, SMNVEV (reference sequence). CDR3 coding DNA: TGTGCCAGCAGTTTGAAACTCTATAGCAATCAGCCCCAGCATTTT. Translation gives CASSLKLYSNQPQHF.

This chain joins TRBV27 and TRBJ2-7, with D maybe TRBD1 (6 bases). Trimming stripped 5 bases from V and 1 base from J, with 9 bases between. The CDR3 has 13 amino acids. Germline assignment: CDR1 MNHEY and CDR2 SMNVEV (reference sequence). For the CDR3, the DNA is TGTGCCAGCAGTGAACAGGGTTCCTACGAGCAGTACTTC. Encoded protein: CASSEQGSYEQYF.

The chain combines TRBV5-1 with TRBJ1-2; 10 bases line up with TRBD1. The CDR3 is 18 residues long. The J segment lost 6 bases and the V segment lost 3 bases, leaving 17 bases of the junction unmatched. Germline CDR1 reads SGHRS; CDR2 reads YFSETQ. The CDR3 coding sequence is TGCGCCAGCAGCTGGAGTTCTATATCCCGGGACAGGGGAGATGGCTACACCTTC. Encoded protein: CASSWSSISRDRGDGYTF.

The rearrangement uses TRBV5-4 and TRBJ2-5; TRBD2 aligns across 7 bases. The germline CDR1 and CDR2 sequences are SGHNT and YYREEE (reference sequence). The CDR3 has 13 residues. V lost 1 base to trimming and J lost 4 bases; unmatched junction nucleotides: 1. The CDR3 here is CASSLRGGETQYF. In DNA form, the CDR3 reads TGTGCCAGCAGCTTGCGCGGGGGAGAGACCCAGTACTTC.

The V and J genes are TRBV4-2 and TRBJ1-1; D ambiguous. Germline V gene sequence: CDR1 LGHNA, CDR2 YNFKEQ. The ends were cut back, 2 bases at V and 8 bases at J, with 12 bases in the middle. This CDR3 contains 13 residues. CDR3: CASSQPSAEEAFF. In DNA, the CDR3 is TGTGCCAGCAGCCAACCCTCGGCGGAAGAAGCTTTCTTT.

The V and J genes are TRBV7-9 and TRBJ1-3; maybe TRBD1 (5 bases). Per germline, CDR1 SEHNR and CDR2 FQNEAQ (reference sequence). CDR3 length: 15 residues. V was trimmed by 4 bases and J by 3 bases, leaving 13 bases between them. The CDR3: CASSYQPQGGNTIYF. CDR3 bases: TGTGCCAGCAGCTACCAACCGCAGGGTGGAAACACCATATATTTT. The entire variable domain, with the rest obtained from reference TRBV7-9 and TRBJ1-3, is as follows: DTGVSQNPRHKITKRGQNVTFRCDPISEHNRLYWYRQTLGQGPEFLTYFQNEAQLEKSRLLSDRFSAERPKGSFSTLEIQRTEQGDSAMYLCASSYQPQGGNTIYFGEGSWLTVV.

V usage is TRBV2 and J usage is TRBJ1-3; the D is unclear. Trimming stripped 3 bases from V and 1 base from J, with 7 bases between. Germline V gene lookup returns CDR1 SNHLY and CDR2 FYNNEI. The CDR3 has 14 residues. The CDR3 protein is CASSDRPSGNTIYF. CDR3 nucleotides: TGTGCCAGCAGTGACAGGCCTTCTGGAAACACCATATATTTT.

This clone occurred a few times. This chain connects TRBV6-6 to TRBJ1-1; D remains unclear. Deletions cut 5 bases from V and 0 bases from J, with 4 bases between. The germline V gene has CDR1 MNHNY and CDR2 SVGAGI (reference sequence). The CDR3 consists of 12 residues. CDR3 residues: CASSHMNTEAFF. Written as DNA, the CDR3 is TGTGCCAGCAGTCACATGAACACTGAAGCTTTCTTT.

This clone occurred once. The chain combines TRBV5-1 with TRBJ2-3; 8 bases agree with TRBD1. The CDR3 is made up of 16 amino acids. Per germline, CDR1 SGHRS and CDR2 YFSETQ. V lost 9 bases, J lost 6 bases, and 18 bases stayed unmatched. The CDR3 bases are TGCGCCACCTCATCGCAGGGGGCGAGTCGTGTGGATACGCAGTATTTT. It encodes CATSSQGASRVDTQYF.

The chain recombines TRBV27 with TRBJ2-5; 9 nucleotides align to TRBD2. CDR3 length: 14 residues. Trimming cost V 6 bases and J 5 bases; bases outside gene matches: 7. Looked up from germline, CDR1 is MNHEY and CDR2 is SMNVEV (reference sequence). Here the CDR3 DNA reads TGTGCCAGCAGCGCGCGGGGGGGGACGGAGACCCAGTACTTC. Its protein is CASSARGGTETQYF.

In DNA, the CDR3 is TGTGCCAGCAGTTACTCCATGAGTAATGAAAAACTGTTTTTT. It yields the protein CASSYSMSNEKLFF. This rearrangement joins TRBV6-5 to TRBJ1-4; no definite D call. V was shortened by 0 bases and J by 4 bases, with 6 bases between the two germline ends. Germline CDR1 reads MNHEY; CDR2 reads SVGAGI. This CDR3 comprises 14 residues.

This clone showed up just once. The CDR3, as DNA: TGTGCCAGCTCACCTAAGGACCGGGGGGAAGCTTTCTTT. This encodes CASSPKDRGEAFF. V and J are TRBV18 and TRBJ1-1, with D tentatively TRBD1 (5 bases). CDR3 length equals 13 residues. Germline CDR1 is KGHSH and CDR2 is LQKENI. Trimming removed 3 bases from V and 8 bases from J, with 13 bases in between. Looking up the rest from reference TRBV18 and TRBJ1-1 gives the full variable domain: NAGVMQNPRHLVRRRGQEARLRCSPMKGHSHVYWYRQLPEEGLKFMVYLQKENIIDESGMPKERFSAEFPKEGPSILRIQQVVRGDSAAYFCASSPKDRGEAFFGQGTRLTVV.

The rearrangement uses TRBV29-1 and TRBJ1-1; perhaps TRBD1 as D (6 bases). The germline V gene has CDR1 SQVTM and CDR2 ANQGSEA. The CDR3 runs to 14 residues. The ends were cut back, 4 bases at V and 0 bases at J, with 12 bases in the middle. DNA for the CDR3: TGCAGCGTTGCTCAACAGGGCCTGAACACTGAAGCTTTCTTT. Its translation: CSVAQQGLNTEAFF.

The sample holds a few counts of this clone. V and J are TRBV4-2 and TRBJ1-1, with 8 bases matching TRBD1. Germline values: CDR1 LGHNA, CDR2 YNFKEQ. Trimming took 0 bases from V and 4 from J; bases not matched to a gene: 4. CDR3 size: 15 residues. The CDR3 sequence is CASSQEQGASTEAFF. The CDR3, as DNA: TGTGCCAGCAGCCAAGAGCAGGGGGCATCCACTGAAGCTTTCTTT.

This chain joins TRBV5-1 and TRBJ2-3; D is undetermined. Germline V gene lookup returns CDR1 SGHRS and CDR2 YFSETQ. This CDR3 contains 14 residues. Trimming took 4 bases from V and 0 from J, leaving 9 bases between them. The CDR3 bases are TGCGCCAGCAGCGTAGGAGAGAGCACAGATACGCAGTATTTT. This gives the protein CASSVGESTDTQYF.

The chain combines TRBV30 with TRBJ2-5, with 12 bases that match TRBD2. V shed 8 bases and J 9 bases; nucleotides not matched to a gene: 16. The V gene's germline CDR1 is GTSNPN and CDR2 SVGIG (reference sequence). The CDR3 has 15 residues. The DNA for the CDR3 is TGTGCCAGTGGACTAGCGGGGTATGGGGAATGTGCCCAGTACTTC. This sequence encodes CASGLAGYGECAQYF.

For the CDR3, the DNA is TGTGCCACCAGCCCCTTCCAGGATACGCAGTATTTT. Protein: CATSPFQDTQYF. The rearrangement uses TRBV15 and TRBJ2-3; D not certain. Looked up from germline, CDR1 is LNHNV and CDR2 is YYDKDF (reference sequence). Trimming took off 5 bases at V and 6 bases at J, with 9 bases between the two ends. This CDR3 is built from 12 residues.

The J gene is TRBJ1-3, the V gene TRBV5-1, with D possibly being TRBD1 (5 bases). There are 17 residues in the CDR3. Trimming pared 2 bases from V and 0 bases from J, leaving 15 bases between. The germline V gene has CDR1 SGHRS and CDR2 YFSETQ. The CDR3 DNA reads TGCGCCAGCAGCTTCCTATCGACAGTCTCCTCTGGAAACACCATATATTTT. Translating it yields CASSFLSTVSSGNTIYF.

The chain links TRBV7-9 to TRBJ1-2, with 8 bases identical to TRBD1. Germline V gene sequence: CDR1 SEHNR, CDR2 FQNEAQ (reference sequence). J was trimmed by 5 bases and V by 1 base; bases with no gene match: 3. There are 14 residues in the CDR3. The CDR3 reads CASSLGTGSYGYTF. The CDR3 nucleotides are TGTGCCAGCAGCTTAGGGACAGGGAGTTATGGCTACACCTTC. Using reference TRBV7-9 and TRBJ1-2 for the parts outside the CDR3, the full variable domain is DTGVSQNPRHKITKRGQNVTFRCDPISEHNRLYWYRQTLGQGPEFLTYFQNEAQLEKSRLLSDRFSAERPKGSFSTLEIQRTEQGDSAMYLCASSLGTGSYGYTFGSGTRLTVV.

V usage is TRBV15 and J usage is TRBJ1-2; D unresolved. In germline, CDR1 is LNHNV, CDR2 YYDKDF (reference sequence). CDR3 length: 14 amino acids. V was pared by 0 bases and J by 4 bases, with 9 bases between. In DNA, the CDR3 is TGTGCCACCAGCAGAGAAGTACAGTCCTATGGCTACACCTTC. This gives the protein CATSREVQSYGYTF.

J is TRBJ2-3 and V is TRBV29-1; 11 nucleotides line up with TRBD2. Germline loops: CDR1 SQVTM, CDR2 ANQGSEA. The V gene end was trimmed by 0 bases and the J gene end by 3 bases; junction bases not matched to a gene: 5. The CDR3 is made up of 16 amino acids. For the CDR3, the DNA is TGCAGCGTTGAAGATCGTAGCGGGGGGGCAACAGATACGCAGTATTTT. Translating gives CSVEDRSGGATDTQYF.

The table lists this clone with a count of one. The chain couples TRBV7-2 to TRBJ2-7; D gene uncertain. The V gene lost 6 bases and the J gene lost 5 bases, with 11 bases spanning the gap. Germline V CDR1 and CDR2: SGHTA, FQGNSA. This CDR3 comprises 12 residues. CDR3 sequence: CASRRDFDEQYF. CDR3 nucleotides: TGTGCCAGCAGAAGAGACTTCGACGAGCAGTACTTC.